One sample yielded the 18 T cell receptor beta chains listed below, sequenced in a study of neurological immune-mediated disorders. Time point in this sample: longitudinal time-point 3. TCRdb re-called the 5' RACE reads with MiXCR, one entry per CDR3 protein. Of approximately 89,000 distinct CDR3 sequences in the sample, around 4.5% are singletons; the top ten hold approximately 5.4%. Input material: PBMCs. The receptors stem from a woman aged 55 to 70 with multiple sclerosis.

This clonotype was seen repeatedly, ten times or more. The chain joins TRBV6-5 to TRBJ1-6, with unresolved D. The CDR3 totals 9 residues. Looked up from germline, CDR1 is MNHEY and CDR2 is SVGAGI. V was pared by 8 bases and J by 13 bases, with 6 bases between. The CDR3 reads CASGRPLHF. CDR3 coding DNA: TGTGCCAGCGGGCGGCCCCTCCACTTT.

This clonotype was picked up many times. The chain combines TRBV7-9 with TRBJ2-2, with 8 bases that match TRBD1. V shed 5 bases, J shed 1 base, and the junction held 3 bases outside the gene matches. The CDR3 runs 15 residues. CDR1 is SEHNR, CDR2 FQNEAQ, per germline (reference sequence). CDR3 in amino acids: CASSPGTGNTGELFF. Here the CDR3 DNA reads TGTGCCAGCAGCCCAGGGACAGGGAACACCGGGGAGCTGTTTTTT.

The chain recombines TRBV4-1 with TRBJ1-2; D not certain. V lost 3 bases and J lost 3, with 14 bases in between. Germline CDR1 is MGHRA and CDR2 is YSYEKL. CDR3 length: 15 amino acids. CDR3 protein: CASSHLLTEYYGYTF. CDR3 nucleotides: TGCGCCAGCAGCCACCTTCTGACGGAATACTATGGCTACACCTTC.

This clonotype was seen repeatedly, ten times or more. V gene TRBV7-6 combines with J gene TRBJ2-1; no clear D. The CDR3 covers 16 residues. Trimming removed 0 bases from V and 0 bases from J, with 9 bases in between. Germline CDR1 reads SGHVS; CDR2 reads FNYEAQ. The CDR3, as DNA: TGTGCCAGCAGCTTAGCGGACCGGAGCTCCTACAATGAGCAGTTCTTC. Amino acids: CASSLADRSSYNEQFF.

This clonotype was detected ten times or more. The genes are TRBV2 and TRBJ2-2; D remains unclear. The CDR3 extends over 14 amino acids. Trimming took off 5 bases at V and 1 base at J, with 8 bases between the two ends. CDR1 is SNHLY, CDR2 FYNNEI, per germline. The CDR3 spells CASSWALNTGELFF. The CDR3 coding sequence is TGTGCCAGCAGTTGGGCATTGAACACCGGGGAGCTGTTTTTT.

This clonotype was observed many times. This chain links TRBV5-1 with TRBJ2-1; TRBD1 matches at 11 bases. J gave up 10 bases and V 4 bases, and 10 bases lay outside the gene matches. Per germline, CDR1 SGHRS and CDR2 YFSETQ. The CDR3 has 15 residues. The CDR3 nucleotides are TGCGCCAGCAGCCCGCCGGGACAGGGGGTTTGGGAGCAGTTCTTC. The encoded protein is CASSPPGQGVWEQFF.

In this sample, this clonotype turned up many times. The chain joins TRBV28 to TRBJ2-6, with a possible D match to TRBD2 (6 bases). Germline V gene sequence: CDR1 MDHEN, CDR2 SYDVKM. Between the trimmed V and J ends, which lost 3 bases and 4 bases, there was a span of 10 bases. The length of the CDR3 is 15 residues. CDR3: CASSFRGSGANVLTF. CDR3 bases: TGTGCCAGCAGTTTTCGGGGGAGCGGGGCCAACGTCCTGACTTTC. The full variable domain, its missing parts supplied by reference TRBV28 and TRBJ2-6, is DVKVTQSSRYLVKRTGEKVFLECVQDMDHENMFWYRQDPGLGLRLIYFSYDVKMKEKGDIPEGYSVSREKKERFSLILESASTNQTSMYLCASSFRGSGANVLTFGAGSRLTVL.

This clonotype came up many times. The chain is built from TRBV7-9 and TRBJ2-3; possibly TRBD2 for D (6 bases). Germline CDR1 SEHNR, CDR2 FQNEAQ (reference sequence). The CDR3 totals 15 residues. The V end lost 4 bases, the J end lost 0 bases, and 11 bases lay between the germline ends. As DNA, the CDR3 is TGTGCCAGCAGCTCGGGGGTATCTAGCACAGATACGCAGTATTTT. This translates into CASSSGVSSTDTQYF.

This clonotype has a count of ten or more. CDR3 nucleotide sequence: TGTGCCAGCTCACAACAGGGGAACCAGCCCCAGCATTTT. This translates into CASSQQGNQPQHF. V and J are TRBV18 and TRBJ1-5; 7 bases map to TRBD1. Germline V lookup: CDR1 KGHSH, CDR2 LQKENI. With V trimmed by 4 bases and J by 7 bases, 4 bases remained unmatched. CDR3 length: 13 residues.

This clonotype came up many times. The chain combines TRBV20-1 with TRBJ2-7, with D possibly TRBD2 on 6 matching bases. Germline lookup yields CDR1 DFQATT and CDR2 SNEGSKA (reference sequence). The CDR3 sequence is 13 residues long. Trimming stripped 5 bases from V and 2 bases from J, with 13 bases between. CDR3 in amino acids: CSAGGKSPYEQYF. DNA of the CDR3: TGCAGTGCTGGAGGGAAAAGTCCCTACGAGCAGTACTTC.

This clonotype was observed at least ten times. The CDR3 DNA follows: TGCAGTGGCGCCACAGGGTTGGATTCACCCCTCCACTTT. Translation gives CSGATGLDSPLHF. The chain couples TRBV20-1 to TRBJ1-6, with D possibly being TRBD1 (6 bases). V was clipped by 7 bases and J by 8 bases, with 15 bases between them. CDR1 is DFQATT and CDR2 is SNEGSKA in the germline V gene (reference sequence). CDR3 length: 13 residues.

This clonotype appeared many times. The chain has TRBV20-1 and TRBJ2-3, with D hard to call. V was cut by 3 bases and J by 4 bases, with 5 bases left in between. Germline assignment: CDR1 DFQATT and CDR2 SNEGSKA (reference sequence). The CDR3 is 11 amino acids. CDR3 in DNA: TGCAGTGCTAGGTTTCCAGATACGCAGTATTTT. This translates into CSARFPDTQYF.

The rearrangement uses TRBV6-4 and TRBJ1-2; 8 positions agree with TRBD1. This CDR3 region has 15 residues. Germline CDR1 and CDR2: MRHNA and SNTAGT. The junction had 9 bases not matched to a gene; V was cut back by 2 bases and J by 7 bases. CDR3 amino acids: CASSDRAGGASGYTF. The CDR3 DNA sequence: TGTGCCAGCAGTGACAGAGCAGGGGGCGCATCTGGCTACACCTTC.

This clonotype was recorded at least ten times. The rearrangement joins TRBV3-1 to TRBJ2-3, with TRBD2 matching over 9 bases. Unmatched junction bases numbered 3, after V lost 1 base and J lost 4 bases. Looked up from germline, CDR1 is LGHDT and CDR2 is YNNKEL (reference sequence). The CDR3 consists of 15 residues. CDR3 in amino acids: CASSQAAGGSDTQYF. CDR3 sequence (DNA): TGTGCCAGCAGCCAAGCTGCGGGGGGGTCAGATACGCAGTATTTT.

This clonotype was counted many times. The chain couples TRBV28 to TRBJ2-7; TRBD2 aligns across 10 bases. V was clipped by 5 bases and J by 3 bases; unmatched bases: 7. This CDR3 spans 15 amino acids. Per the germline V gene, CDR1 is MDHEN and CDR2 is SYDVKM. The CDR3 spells CASSTASGGRYEQYF. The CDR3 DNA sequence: TGTGCCAGCAGTACAGCTAGCGGGGGACGCTACGAGCAGTACTTC.

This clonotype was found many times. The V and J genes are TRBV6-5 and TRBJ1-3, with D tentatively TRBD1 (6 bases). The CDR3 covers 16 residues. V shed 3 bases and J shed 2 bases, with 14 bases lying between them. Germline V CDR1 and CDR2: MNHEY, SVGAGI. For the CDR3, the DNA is TGTGCCAGCAGTTATAGGCGTAAGGGGGCTGGAAACACCATATATTTT. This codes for CASSYRRKGAGNTIYF.

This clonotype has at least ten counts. The DNA of the CDR3 is TGCAGCGTTAGAGGGCGGAACGGCGATGAGCAGTTCTTC. This sequence encodes CSVRGRNGDEQFF. This chain connects TRBV29-1 to TRBJ2-1, with a tentative D call TRBD2 (5 bases). The V gene lost 5 bases and the J gene lost 8 bases, with 16 bases spanning the gap. Germline V gives CDR1 SQVTM, CDR2 ANQGSEA. The CDR3 has 13 amino acids.

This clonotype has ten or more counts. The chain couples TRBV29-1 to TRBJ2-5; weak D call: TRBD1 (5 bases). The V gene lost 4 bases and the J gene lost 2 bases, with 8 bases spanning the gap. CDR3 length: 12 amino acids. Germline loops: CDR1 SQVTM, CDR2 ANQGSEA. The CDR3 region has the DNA TGCAGCGTTGGAAAGGGGCAAGAGACCCAGTACTTC. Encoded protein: CSVGKGQETQYF.